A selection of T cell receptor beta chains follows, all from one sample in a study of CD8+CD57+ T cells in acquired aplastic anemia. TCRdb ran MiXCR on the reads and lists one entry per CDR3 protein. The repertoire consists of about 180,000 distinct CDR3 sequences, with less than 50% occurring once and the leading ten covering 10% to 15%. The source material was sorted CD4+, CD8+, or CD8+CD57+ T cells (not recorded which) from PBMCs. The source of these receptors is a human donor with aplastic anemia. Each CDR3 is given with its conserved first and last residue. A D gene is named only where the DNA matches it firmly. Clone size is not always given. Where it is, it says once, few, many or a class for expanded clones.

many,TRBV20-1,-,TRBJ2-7,CSAQGRGYEQYF,TGCAGTGCTCAAGGTCGGGGGTACGAGCAGTACTTC
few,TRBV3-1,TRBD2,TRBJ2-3,CASSQVSAGGRPSTDTQYF,TGTGCCAGCAGCCAAGTAAGCGCGGGGGGCCGTCCTAGCACAGATACGCAGTATTTT
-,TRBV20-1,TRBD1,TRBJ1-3,CSARPLDRVTNTIYF,TGCAGTGCTAGACCCCTGGACAGGGTAACGAACACCATATATTTT
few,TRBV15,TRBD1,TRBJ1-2,CATSRDPQGQGGYTF,TGTGCCACCAGCAGAGACCCACAGGGGCAGGGTGGCTACACCTTC
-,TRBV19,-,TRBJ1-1,CASRPQGYGHTEAFF,TGTGCCAGTAGACCACAGGGATATGGTCACACTGAAGCTTTCTTT
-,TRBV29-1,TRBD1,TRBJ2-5,CSFRETGLQETQYF,TGCAGCTTCAGAGAGACAGGGCTGCAAGAGACCCAGTACTTC
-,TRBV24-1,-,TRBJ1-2,CATSDTGTADGGYTF,TGTGCCACCAGTGATACCGGGACGGCCGACGGCGGCTACACCTTC
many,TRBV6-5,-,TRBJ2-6,CASSSYTSGANVLTF,TGTGCCAGCAGTTCCTATACTTCTGGGGCCAACGTCCTGACTTTC
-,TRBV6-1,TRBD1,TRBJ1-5,CASRIQGAGNQPQHF,TGTGCCAGCAGAATACAGGGGGCAGGGAATCAGCCCCAGCATTTT
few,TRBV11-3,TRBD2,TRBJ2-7,CASSLGGGPSYEQYF,TGTGCCAGCAGCTTAGGCGGGGGGCCCTCCTACGAGCAGTACTTC
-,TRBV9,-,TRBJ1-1,CASSVGAVAFF,TGTGCCAGCAGCGTAGGGGCAGTAGCTTTCTTT
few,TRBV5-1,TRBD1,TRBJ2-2,CASSQYGQGSTGELFF,TGCGCCAGCAGCCAATACGGACAGGGATCGACCGGGGAGCTGTTTTTT
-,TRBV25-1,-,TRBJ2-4,CASSPTPSGLKNIQYF,TGTGCCAGCAGTCCGACTCCATCAGGGTTGAAAAACATTCAGTACTTC
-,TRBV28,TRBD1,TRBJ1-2,CASSPPKGADLRRGYTF,TGTGCCAGCAGTCCCCCAAAGGGGGCGGATTTGAGGAGAGGCTACACCTTC
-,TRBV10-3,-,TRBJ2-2,CAIGWGMNTGELFF,TGTGCCATCGGTTGGGGTATGAACACCGGGGAGCTGTTTTTT
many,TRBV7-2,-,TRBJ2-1,CASSLGPANEQFF,TGTGCCAGCAGCCTAGGCCCTGCCAATGAGCAGTTCTTC
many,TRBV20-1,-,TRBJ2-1,CSATDTYNEQFF,TGCAGTGCCACGGACACCTACAATGAGCAGTTCTTC
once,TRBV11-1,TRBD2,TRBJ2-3,CASTTRGGLVDTQYF,TGTGCCAGCACCACGCGGGGGGGACTAGTCGATACGCAGTATTTT
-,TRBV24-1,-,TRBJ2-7,CATSEHSGEQYF,TGTGCCACCAGTGAACATTCGGGCGAGCAGTACTTC
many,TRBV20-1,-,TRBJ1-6,CSAMESGNSPLHF,TGCAGTGCTATGGAATCTGGCAATTCACCCCTCCACTTT
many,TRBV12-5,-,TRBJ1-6,CASGLENSPLHF,TGTGCTAGTGGTTTGGAAAATTCACCCCTCCACTTT
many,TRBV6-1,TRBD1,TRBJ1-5,CASSEGTGRYQPQHF,TGTGCCAGCAGTGAAGGGACAGGGCGATATCAGCCCCAGCATTTT
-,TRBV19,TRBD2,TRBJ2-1,CASRGLAGADNEQFF,TGTGCCAGTAGGGGGCTAGCGGGGGCCGACAATGAGCAGTTCTTC
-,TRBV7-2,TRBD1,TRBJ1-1,CASRGQWNTEAFF,TGTGCCAGCAGGGGACAGTGGAACACTGAAGCTTTCTTT
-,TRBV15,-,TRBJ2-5,CATSRNAGVLETQCF,TGTGCCACCAGCAGGAATGCTGGGGTATTGGAGACCCAGTGCTTC
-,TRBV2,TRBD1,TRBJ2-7,CASRGTDSYEQYF,TGTGCCAGCAGGGGGACAGACTCCTACGAGCAGTACTTC
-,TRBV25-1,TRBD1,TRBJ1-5,CASSWDRGQPQHF,TGTGCCAGCAGTTGGGACAGGGGTCAGCCCCAGCATTTT
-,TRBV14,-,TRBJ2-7,CASSQVRKSYEQYF,TGTGCCAGCAGCCAAGTGAGGAAGTCCTACGAGCAGTACTTC
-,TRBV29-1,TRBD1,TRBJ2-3,CSVDPGQGITDTQYF,TGCAGCGTCGACCCGGGACAGGGAATCACAGATACGCAGTATTTT
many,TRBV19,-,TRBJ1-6,CASSTERSYNSPLHF,TGTGCCAGTAGTACAGAAAGGTCCTATAATTCACCCCTCCACTTT
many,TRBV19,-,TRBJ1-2,CASSRGLLNYGYTF,TGTGCCAGTAGTAGAGGTCTACTTAACTATGGCTACACCTTC
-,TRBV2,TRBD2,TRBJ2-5,CARAGLAGGPIETQYF,TGTGCCAGAGCGGGACTAGCGGGGGGGCCTATAGAGACCCAGTACTTC
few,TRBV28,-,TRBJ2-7,CASSFWVIGSSYEQYF,TGTGCCAGCAGCTTTTGGGTTATTGGTTCCTCCTACGAGCAGTACTTC
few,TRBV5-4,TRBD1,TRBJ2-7,CASSSGRSGTGVSEQYF,TGTGCCAGCAGCTCCGGGAGGTCCGGGACAGGGGTTTCCGAGCAGTACTTC
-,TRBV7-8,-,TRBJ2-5,CASSSEGGAQYF,TGTGCCAGCAGCTCCGAAGGGGGGGCCCAGTACTTC
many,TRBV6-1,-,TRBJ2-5,CASSPQTATETQYF,TGTGCCAGCAGTCCTCAGACGGCGACAGAGACCCAGTACTTC
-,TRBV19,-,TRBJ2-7,CASRLTVNSYEQYF,TGTGCCAGTAGACTGACAGTGAACTCCTACGAGCAGTACTTC
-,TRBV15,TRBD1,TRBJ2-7,CATSREGTGAYEQYF,TGTGCCACCAGCAGAGAGGGGACAGGGGCCTACGAGCAGTACTTC
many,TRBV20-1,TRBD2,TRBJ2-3,CSARDPGLGTDTQYF,TGCAGTGCTAGAGACCCCGGACTAGGGACAGATACGCAGTATTTT
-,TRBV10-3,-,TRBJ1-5,CAIGFAQDQPQHF,TGTGCCATAGGCTTTGCCCAGGATCAGCCCCAGCATTTT
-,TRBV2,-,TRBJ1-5,CASQQSAYSNQPQHF,TGTGCCAGTCAGCAAAGTGCGTATAGCAATCAGCCCCAGCATTTT
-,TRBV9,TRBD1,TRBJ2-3,CASSPRPGTGRDTQYF,TGTGCCAGCAGCCCTCGTCCCGGGACAGGGAGAGATACGCAGTATTTT
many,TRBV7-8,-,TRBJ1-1,CASSLKLGPEAFF,TGTGCCAGCAGCTTAAAGCTGGGACCTGAAGCTTTCTTT
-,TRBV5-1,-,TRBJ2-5,CASSLTRFGETQYF,TGCGCCAGCAGCTTGACCAGATTTGGGGAGACCCAGTACTTC
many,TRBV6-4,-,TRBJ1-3,CASISDSVGNTIYF,TGTGCCAGCATTTCCGACAGCGTAGGAAACACCATATATTTT
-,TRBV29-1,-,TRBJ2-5,CSVVRLGGETQYF,TGCAGCGTGGTTCGGCTGGGGGGAGAGACCCAGTACTTC
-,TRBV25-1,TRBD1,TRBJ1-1,CASRGDSIKSEAFF,TGTGCCAGCAGGGGGGACAGTATTAAATCTGAAGCTTTCTTT
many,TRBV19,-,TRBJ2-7,CASPLPGEQYF,TGTGCCAGCCCTTTGCCGGGGGAGCAGTACTTC
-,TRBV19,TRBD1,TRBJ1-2,CASRSQGIEDGYTF,TGTGCCAGTAGATCACAGGGGATTGAAGATGGCTACACCTTC
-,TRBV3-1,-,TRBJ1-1,CASSQEHSITEAFF,TGTGCCAGCAGCCAAGAGCACAGCATAACTGAAGCTTTCTTT
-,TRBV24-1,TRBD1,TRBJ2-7,CATSDLEGQINYEQYF,TGTGCCACCAGTGATTTGGAGGGACAGATAAACTACGAGCAGTACTTC
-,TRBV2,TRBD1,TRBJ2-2,CASSAGTGNTGELFF,TGTGCCAGCAGTGCCGGGACAGGGAACACCGGGGAGCTGTTTTTT
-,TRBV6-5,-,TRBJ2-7,CASSYSPTYEQYF,TGTGCCAGCAGTTACTCTCCTACCTACGAGCAGTACTTC
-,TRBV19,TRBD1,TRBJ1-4,CASSKQGTREKLFF,TGTGCCAGTAGTAAACAGGGGACGAGGGAAAAACTGTTTTTT
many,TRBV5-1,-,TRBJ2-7,CASSFRTGTSEQYF,TGCGCCAGCAGCTTCCGGACAGGGACTAGTGAACAGTACTTC
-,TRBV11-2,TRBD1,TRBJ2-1,CAGTRDRGVGEQSF,TGTGCCGGAACCCGGGACAGGGGGGTTGGTGAGCAGTCCTTC
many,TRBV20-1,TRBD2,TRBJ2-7,CSAERGGVSEQYF,TGCAGTGCCGAGCGGGGGGGCGTCTCCGAGCAGTACTTC
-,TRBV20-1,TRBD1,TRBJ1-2,CSANPRDRINYGYTF,TGCAGTGCTAACCCTCGGGACAGGATTAACTATGGCTACACCTTC